The 32 T cell receptor beta chains below were found in one sample sequenced in a study of neurological immune-mediated disorders. Each CDR3 protein gets one entry after TCRdb re-called the 5' RACE reads with MiXCR. The data hold roughly 25,000 distinct CDR3 sequences, with 2% to 3% observed a single time. Sample: PBMCs. Receptors originate from a woman between 45 and 60 years old with multiple sclerosis.

This clonotype was detected a few times. The chain joins TRBV29-1 to TRBJ2-5; possibly TRBD2 for D (7 bases). Germline CDR1 reads SQVTM; CDR2 reads ANQGSEA. The CDR3 runs 13 residues. Deletions cut 5 bases from V and 4 bases from J, with 14 bases between. The DNA for the CDR3 is TGCAGCGTTCTGGGCGGGGGCGGAGAGACCCAGTACTTC. This translates into CSVLGGGGETQYF.

This clonotype was counted many times. This chain joins TRBV5-1 and TRBJ2-5; TRBD1 matches at 11 bases. In germline, CDR1 is SGHRS, CDR2 YFSETQ. The junction had 2 bases not matched to a gene; V was cut back by 4 bases and J by 0 bases. The CDR3 consists of 15 residues. The CDR3 loop reads CASSLDRGHQETQYF. The CDR3 region has the DNA TGCGCCAGCAGCCTGGACAGGGGGCACCAAGAGACCCAGTACTTC.

On this clonotype: A much larger clone differs by one base, so this may be a read error. This chain joins TRBV18 and TRBJ2-3, with D possibly TRBD1 on 5 matching bases. Germline V lookup: CDR1 KGHSH, CDR2 LQKENI. The CDR3 is made up of 12 amino acids. Here the CDR3 reads CASSPYTGTQYF. The CDR3 nucleotides read TGTGCCAGCTCACCCTACACAGGTACGCAGTATTTT. The whole variable domain, filled in from reference TRBV18 and TRBJ2-3, reads NAGVMQNPRHLVRRRGQEARLRCSPMKGHSHVYWYRQLPEEGLKFMVYLQKENIIDESGMPKERFSAEFPKEGPSILRIQQVVRGDSAAYFCASSPYTGTQYFGPGTRLTVL.

This clonotype was counted a few times. This rearrangement joins TRBV10-3 to TRBJ2-5; 8 bases map to TRBD2. The CDR3 has 14 residues. CDR1 is ENHRY and CDR2 is SYGVKD in the germline V gene. V shed 8 bases and J 2 bases; nucleotides not matched to a gene: 7. CDR3 bases: TGTGCCATCGCATCCAGCGGGAGACAAGAGACCCAGTACTTC. Translated, it gives CAIASSGRQETQYF.

This clonotype showed up many times. This CDR3 reads CAISERTGSSQYEQFF. CDR3 DNA: TGTGCCATCAGCGAACGGACAGGGTCTTCTCAATATGAGCAGTTCTTC. The rearrangement links TRBV10-3 to TRBJ2-1, with 8 bases aligning to TRBD1. After removal of 6 bases from V and 8 bases from J, the junction contained 15 bases not matched to a gene. The CDR3 spans 16 residues. Germline CDR1 and CDR2: ENHRY and SYGVKD.

This clonotype was observed at least ten times. The V call is TRBV7-2, the J call TRBJ2-1; TRBD2 aligns across 11 bases. CDR3 length: 14 residues. Germline-derived CDR1 and CDR2 are SGHTA and FQGNSA. The ends lost 8 bases at V and 6 bases at J; junction bases unmatched: 6. The CDR3 spells CASLLAGALNEQFF. The CDR3 DNA follows: TGTGCCAGCCTACTAGCGGGAGCGCTCAATGAGCAGTTCTTC.

The table lists this clonotype with a few counts. CDR3 residues: CSAKRTGLNTEAFF. The CDR3 DNA is TGCAGTGCGAAAAGGACGGGACTCAACACTGAAGCTTTCTTT. This rearrangement joins TRBV20-1 to TRBJ1-1, with a weak D call TRBD1 (5 bases). Germline loops: CDR1 DFQATT, CDR2 SNEGSKA (reference sequence). The CDR3 extends over 14 amino acids. V was pared by 6 bases and J by 2 bases, with 16 bases between.

This clonotype was seen many times. Germline is not matched at one junction end, which may reflect a read error. The rearrangement links TRBV20-1 to TRBJ1-5, with 10 positions matching TRBD1. Germline lookup yields CDR1 DFQATT and CDR2 SNEGSKA (reference sequence). The CDR3 has 17 amino acids. Written as DNA, the CDR3 is TGCAGTGCGGCCCCGGGACAGGGGCCTTCTTTAAATCAGCCCCAGAATTTT. Translation: CSAAPGQGPSLNQPQNF.

There are many counts of this clonotype. This chain uses TRBV6-6 with TRBJ1-5, with no clear D. CDR3 length: 12 amino acids. Germline CDR1 reads MNHNY; CDR2 reads SVGAGI (reference sequence). V gave up 0 bases and J gave up 6 bases, with 3 bases separating them. The CDR3 spells CASSYSSQPQHF. The CDR3 region has the DNA TGTGCCAGCAGTTACTCGAGTCAGCCCCAGCATTTT.

This clonotype was seen at least ten times. The gene calls are TRBV20-1 and TRBJ1-1; TRBD1 aligns across 9 bases. Per germline, CDR1 DFQATT and CDR2 SNEGSKA (reference sequence). This CDR3 region has 16 residues. V gave up 7 bases and J gave up 1 base; unmatched junction bases: 13. Here the CDR3 reads CSGIRLQGARNTEAFF. The CDR3, as DNA: TGCAGTGGTATCCGGCTACAGGGGGCACGGAACACTGAAGCTTTCTTT.

This clonotype was recorded many times. This rearrangement joins TRBV20-1 to TRBJ1-5; tentative D call: TRBD1 (6 bases). Per the germline V gene, CDR1 is DFQATT and CDR2 is SNEGSKA (reference sequence). The CDR3 covers 14 residues. Trimming took 6 bases from V and 4 from J, leaving 16 bases between them. This CDR3 reads CSAVVSGTNQPQHF. CDR3 DNA: TGCAGTGCCGTCGTGTCAGGGACAAATCAGCCCCAGCATTTT.

The sample holds many counts of this clonotype. The chain couples TRBV12-3 or TRBV12-4 to TRBJ2-2, with 11 bases fitting TRBD2. The CDR3 is 13 amino acids. The V segment lost 9 bases and the J segment 6 bases; nucleotides outside the gene matches: 3. The CDR3 coding sequence is TGTGCCAGTCGACTAGCGGGATCCGGGGAGCTGTTTTTT. Its protein product is CASRLAGSGELFF.

The table lists this clonotype with many counts. CDR3 loop: CASSLEAKNIQYF. DNA for the CDR3: TGTGCCAGCAGCTTAGAAGCCAAAAACATTCAGTACTTC. The chain couples TRBV7-2 to TRBJ2-4; no definite D call. CDR1 is SGHTA and CDR2 is FQGNSA in the germline V gene. V lost 1 base and J lost 0, with 1 base in between. The CDR3 is 13 residues long.

The rearrangement joins TRBV20-1 to TRBJ1-5; D gene ambiguous. Per germline, CDR1 DFQATT and CDR2 SNEGSKA (reference sequence). The V and J ends lost 4 bases and 2 bases respectively, with 15 bases between them. This CDR3 spans 15 amino acids. This chain's CDR3 is CSATHQNVRNQPQHF. CDR3 DNA: TGCAGTGCTACACACCAAAATGTGCGCAATCAGCCCCAGCATTTT.

This clonotype was seen many times. The CDR3 region has the DNA TGTGCCAGCAGTTTAGGGGGCCCCAGGGCTGGCTACACCTTC. Protein sequence: CASSLGGPRAGYTF. The chain combines TRBV12-3 or TRBV12-4 with TRBJ1-2, with D perhaps matching TRBD1 (5 bases). V was pared by 1 base and J by 7 bases, with 13 bases between. There are 14 residues in the CDR3.

There are many counts of this clonotype. This sequence joins TRBV2 and TRBJ1-5; the D is unclear. Deletions cut 7 bases from V and 2 bases from J, with 6 bases between. The CDR3 has 12 residues. CDR1 is SNHLY, CDR2 FYNNEI, per germline. DNA of the CDR3: TGTGCCAGCACGGAGGGCAATCAGCCCCAGCATTTT. Protein product: CASTEGNQPQHF.

This clonotype came up a few times. The genes are TRBV9 and TRBJ2-7, with no clear D. The CDR3 is 14 residues long. CDR1 SGDLS and CDR2 YYNGEE come from the germline V gene. V lost 4 bases to trimming and J lost 6 bases, with 17 bases between them. CDR3 DNA: TGTGCCAGCAGCAAGGACCGGCGAGTGGGCGAGCAGTACTTC. Its protein is CASSKDRRVGEQYF.

This clonotype was counted at least ten times. The genes are TRBV5-1 and TRBJ2-3; D gene ambiguous. Germline CDR1 reads SGHRS; CDR2 reads YFSETQ. The CDR3 spans 14 residues. The V gene lost 0 bases and the J gene lost 2 bases, with 7 bases spanning the gap. This CDR3 reads CASSLAAVTDTQYF. The DNA of the CDR3 is TGCGCCAGCAGCTTGGCCGCGGTCACAGATACGCAGTATTTT.

This clonotype has at least ten counts. The rearrangement uses TRBV29-1 and TRBJ1-4; D is unclear. The length of the CDR3 is 14 residues. V was trimmed by 2 bases and J by 7 bases, leaving 14 bases between them. Germline CDR1 is SQVTM and CDR2 is ANQGSEA. The CDR3 loop reads CSVELPTSGEKLFF. The CDR3 DNA follows: TGCAGCGTTGAATTACCCACGAGCGGTGAAAAACTGTTTTTT.

The chain has TRBV6-2 or TRBV6-3 and TRBJ1-5, with D uncertain. The CDR3 is 14 amino acids. V was trimmed by 1 base and J by 5 bases, leaving 9 bases between them. The germline CDR1 and CDR2 sequences are MNHEY and SVGEGT. CDR3 in amino acids: CASSYWGGDQPQHF. In DNA form, the CDR3 reads TGTGCCAGCAGTTACTGGGGAGGAGATCAGCCCCAGCATTTT.

This clonotype occurred many times. The CDR3: CATSSSLAGGRDEQFF. The CDR3 nucleotides are TGTGCCACCAGCAGCTCACTAGCGGGGGGGCGAGATGAGCAGTTCTTC. The genes are TRBV15 and TRBJ2-1, with TRBD2 matching 13 bases. Trimming at V came to 3 bases and at J to 8 bases, leaving 7 bases not matched to a gene. This CDR3 comprises 16 residues. Germline loops: CDR1 LNHNV, CDR2 YYDKDF (reference sequence).

The table lists this clonotype with many counts. The chain employs TRBV9 and TRBJ1-4; tentatively, D is TRBD1 (6 bases). The ends were cut back, 6 bases at V and 8 bases at J, with 20 bases in the middle. The CDR3 extends over 15 amino acids. Germline CDR1 SGDLS, CDR2 YYNGEE. Here the CDR3 DNA reads TGTGCCAGCACCCGGGGAGGGACAAGGGGCGAAAAACTGTTTTTT. Translated, it gives CASTRGGTRGEKLFF.

In this sample, this clonotype turned up many times. The chain joins TRBV29-1 to TRBJ1-1, with TRBD1 matching over 7 bases. The ends lost 6 bases at V and 9 bases at J; junction bases unmatched: 10. This CDR3 has 12 amino acids. Germline assignment: CDR1 SQVTM and CDR2 ANQGSEA. The chain's CDR3 is CSVTGRHFQAFF. CDR3 sequence (DNA): TGCAGCGTGACAGGGCGGCATTTTCAAGCTTTCTTT.

In its sample, this clonotype was seen many times. V is TRBV5-1 and J is TRBJ2-4, with 7 bases that match TRBD2. Germline loops: CDR1 SGHRS, CDR2 YFSETQ. J gave up 7 bases and V 3 bases, and 4 bases lay outside the gene matches. The CDR3 runs to 13 residues. CDR3 DNA sequence: TGCGCCAGCAGCTCGGGACTATTGAACATTCAGTACTTC. The encoded protein is CASSSGLLNIQYF.

This clonotype has at least ten counts. The chain recombines TRBV20-1 with TRBJ1-3; a possible D gene is TRBD1 (5 bases). The germline CDR1 and CDR2 sequences are DFQATT and SNEGSKA (reference sequence). With 3 bases removed from V and 2 bases from J, the gap between germline ends came to 8 bases. The CDR3 has 13 residues. Here the CDR3 reads CSASLGAGNTIYF. Written as DNA, the CDR3 is TGCAGTGCTAGTCTGGGGGCTGGAAACACCATATATTTT.

This clonotype occurred many times. The rearrangement links TRBV5-1 to TRBJ2-7; 11 bases line up with TRBD1. The CDR3 runs to 14 residues. Germline loops: CDR1 SGHRS, CDR2 YFSETQ. Germline trimming cut 4 bases from V and 4 bases from J; bases unmatched to any gene: 4. In nucleotides, the CDR3 is TGCGCCAGCAGCGGGGGACAGGGGGGATACGAGCAGTACTTC. Protein sequence: CASSGGQGGYEQYF.

This clonotype was counted at least ten times. One base away lies a much larger clone, so this may be a sequencing read error. The chain uses TRBV20-1 and TRBJ1-1; D remains ambiguous. CDR1 DFQATT and CDR2 SNEGSKA come from the germline V gene (reference sequence). Trimming shortened V by 3 bases and J by 4 bases, and 12 bases separated the two germline ends. The CDR3 has 13 amino acids. The CDR3 coding sequence is TGCAGTGCTAGGATTACGAAGGGCACTGAAGCTTTCTTT. The encoded protein is CSARITKGTEAFF.

This clonotype came up many times. V gene TRBV7-9 combines with J gene TRBJ2-7; maybe TRBD2 (5 bases). Germline loops: CDR1 SEHNR, CDR2 FQNEAQ (reference sequence). Trimming pared 1 base from V and 3 bases from J, leaving 10 bases between. CDR3 size: 14 residues. The CDR3 bases are TGTGCCAGCAGCTTAGGAGGGCAGAACTACGAGCAGTACTTC. This gives the protein CASSLGGQNYEQYF.

This clonotype occurred many times. CDR3 sequence: CASSLEGGTGTEAFF. The CDR3 region has the DNA TGTGCCAGCAGCTTAGAGGGGGGAACAGGAACTGAAGCTTTCTTT. V is TRBV7-6 and J is TRBJ1-1, with D possibly matching TRBD1 (6 bases). The CDR3 runs to 15 residues. The germline CDR1 and CDR2 sequences are SGHVS and FNYEAQ. V was clipped by 1 base and J by 5 bases, with 14 bases between them.

This clonotype was found many times. This rearrangement joins TRBV7-9 to TRBJ2-4; no clear D. Trimming shortened V by 5 bases and J by 4 bases, and 12 bases separated the two germline ends. This CDR3 contains 14 residues. CDR1 and CDR2 from the germline V gene are SEHNR and FQNEAQ (reference sequence). The CDR3, as DNA: TGTGCCAGCAGCCCCGGAGTCGGTAAAAACATTCAGTACTTC. Protein product: CASSPGVGKNIQYF.

This clonotype was observed many times. V usage is TRBV5-1 and J usage is TRBJ1-4, with D unresolved. Trimming removed 0 bases from V and 8 bases from J, with 11 bases in between. Germline CDR1 is SGHRS and CDR2 is YFSETQ. The CDR3 loop spans 14 amino acids. The CDR3 DNA is TGCGCCAGCAGCTTGGACTACCGGCGAGAAAAACTGTTTTTT. Its protein is CASSLDYRREKLFF.

Within the sample, this clonotype is medium-sized. J is TRBJ2-1 and V is TRBV20-1; 10 nucleotides align to TRBD2. The CDR3 is 14 residues long. V trimming: 6 bases; J trimming: 7 bases; junction bases outside the gene matches: 9. From germline, CDR1 is DFQATT and CDR2 SNEGSKA (reference sequence). In DNA, the CDR3 is TGCAGTGCGGGCGGGATTAGCGGGAGGAATGAGCAGTTCTTC. Its protein product is CSAGGISGRNEQFF.